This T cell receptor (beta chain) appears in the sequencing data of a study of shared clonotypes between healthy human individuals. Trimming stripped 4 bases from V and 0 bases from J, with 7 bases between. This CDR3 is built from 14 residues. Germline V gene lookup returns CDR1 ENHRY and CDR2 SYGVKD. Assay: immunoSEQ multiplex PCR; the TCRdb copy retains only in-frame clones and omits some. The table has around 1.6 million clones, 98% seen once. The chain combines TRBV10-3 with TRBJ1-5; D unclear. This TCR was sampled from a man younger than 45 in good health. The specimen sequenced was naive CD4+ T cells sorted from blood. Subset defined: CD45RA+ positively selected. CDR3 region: CAISGVSSNQPQHF. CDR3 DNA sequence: TGTGCCATCAGTGGAGTCAGTAGCAATCAGCCCCAGCATTTT.